This T cell receptor (beta chain) appears in the sequencing data of a study of Graves' ophthalmopathy and Graves' hyperthyroidism. RNA transcripts served as template for amplifying TCR beta CDR3 sequences. HTBI-primed first-round RT-PCR preceded second-round multiplex PCR. TCRdb independently ran MiXCR on the multiplex PCR reads; one entry per CDR3 protein. The sample shows about 600,000 distinct CDR3 sequences, less than 40% of them seen only once. Diagnostic conclusions were grounded in clinical symptoms, serum thyroxine, TRAb, thyroid ultrasound and orbital computed tomography. Findings and limits, study-wide: Blood contained most expanded thyroid clonotypes exceeding 0.001 frequency.

The CDR3 consists of 16 residues. CDR1 is SGHRS and CDR2 is YFSETQ in the germline V gene. Between the trimmed V and J ends, which lost 0 bases and 2 bases, there was a span of 11 bases. The table lists this clonotype with a few counts. Its antigen is not identified. The chain carries TRBV5-1 and TRBJ2-2; D is ambiguous. What was sequenced was peripheral blood or thyroid tissue (not recorded which). This receptor was taken from an adult man with Graves' hyperthyroidism. The CDR3 coding sequence is TGCGCCAGCAGCTTGGCAGCAGGAAAAAACACCGGGGAGCTGTTTTTT. Its protein product is CASSLAAGKNTGELFF.